The sequence of this TCR beta chain was determined in a study of blood T cells in healthy people across ages. Study outcomes and limitations: Both naive CD4+ cell counts and diversity were greater in long-lived donors than in aged donors.

Details on this clonotype: Its antigen is undetermined.

Trimming left V 5 bases short and J 0 bases short, with 13 bases between. The V gene's germline CDR1 is SEHNR and CDR2 FQNEAQ (reference sequence). CDR3 length: 15 amino acids. The authors ran a second PCR of about 6 to 11 cycles using a sample-barcoded 5' primer and a J-beta primer mix. Each cDNA molecule received a tag from a template-switch adaptor that had 12 random nucleotides. At least 2.5 million CDR3-containing paired-end reads were obtained per sample. TCRdb re-called the 5' RACE reads with MiXCR, one entry per CDR3 protein. The data hold just over 1 million distinct CDR3 sequences, with 40% to 45% observed a single time.

This clonotype originated in a woman aged 60-75 years in good health. This sequence joins TRBV7-9 and TRBJ1-2, with D possibly matching TRBD1 (5 bases). Sequencing was performed on blood. The CDR3 nucleotides read TGTGCCAGCAGCCCTTGGGACCCTCCTAACTATGGCTACACCTTC. It yields the protein CASSPWDPPNYGYTF.